This T cell receptor beta chain was documented in a study of blood T cells in healthy people across ages. The CDR3 extends over 15 amino acids. Germline CDR1 reads MNHNY; CDR2 reads SVGAGI (reference sequence). Deletions cut 2 bases from V and 0 bases from J, with 8 bases between. This clonotype came up a few times. Its antigen is unidentified. Together with a sample-barcoded 5' primer, a J-beta primer mix was included in a second PCR lasting about 6 to 11 cycles. TCRdb re-called the 5' RACE reads with MiXCR, one entry per CDR3 protein. Altogether 1.5 million to 2 million distinct CDR3 sequences are present, roughly 27% being singletons, with the ten largest covering more than 6%. Broader study findings: Bulk PBMC profiling left naive and antigen-experienced comparisons inconclusive. Both naive CD4+ cell counts and diversity were greater in long-lived donors than in aged donors.

This rearrangement joins TRBV6-6 to TRBJ1-5; D gene ambiguous. Sequenced material: blood. This clonotype originated in a woman in her twenties or thirties in good health. The CDR3 DNA is TGTGCCAGCAGTTACACCCGGTATAGCAATCAGCCCCAGCATTTT. This encodes CASSYTRYSNQPQHF.